This paragraph reports one T cell receptor beta chain. This entry comes from a study of blood T cell repertoires in COVID-19. The length of the CDR3 is 16 residues. Trimming stripped 4 bases from V and 1 base from J, with 17 bases between. Germline V gene sequence: CDR1 SEHNR, CDR2 FQNEAQ (reference sequence). In the original processing: Amplification with reference gene primers provided the estimates of nucleated cell counts. The data were produced by immunoSEQ multiplex PCR, yet TCRdb's version contains in-frame clones alone and is incomplete. The DNA gave D and trimming, while V, J and clone size come from that table. The repertoire holds about 110,000 clones, more than 80% seen once, with around 1.1% in the top ten.

This chain joins TRBV7-9 and TRBJ2-7, with D perhaps matching TRBD2 (5 bases). The sample taken for sequencing was peripheral blood. The sequence came from a human donor in a cohort sampled during active COVID-19. The CDR3 spells CASSSVRRSESYEQYF. CDR3 bases: TGTGCCAGCAGCTCGGTAAGGCGTAGCGAGTCCTACGAGCAGTACTTC.